The next 5 T cell receptor beta chains were all read from a single sample in a study of STAT5B mutations in CD4+ large granular lymphocyte leukemia. Method: immunoSEQ multiplex PCR; TCRdb's copy keeps in-frame clones and lacks some. The sample has more than 30,000 clones, 65% to 80% seen once. What was sequenced was CD4+ T cells from blood buffy coats. The receptors were gathered from a human donor in good health.

This chain links TRBV7-6 with TRBJ2-7; 10 bases agree with TRBD1. Germline V gives CDR1 SGHVS, CDR2 FNYEAQ. With 3 bases clipped from V and 0 bases from J, the junction kept 11 bases outside the gene matches. CDR3 length: 18 amino acids. CDR3 amino acids: CASSLGQGNNQISYEQYF. CDR3 sequence (DNA): TGTGCCAGCAGCTTGGGACAGGGGAACAACCAAATCTCCTACGAGCAGTACTTC.

This CDR3 reads CASSFRALNTEAFF. CDR3 DNA: TGTGCCAGTAGTTTTAGGGCACTGAACACTGAAGCTTTCTTT. The chain carries TRBV19 and TRBJ1-1, with D unresolved. The CDR3 extends over 14 amino acids. CDR1 and CDR2 from the germline V gene are LNHDA and SQIVND (reference sequence). V lost 5 bases and J 0 bases, leaving 10 bases between the germline ends.

The J gene is TRBJ2-1, the V gene TRBV6-6; D unclear. The CDR3 has 12 amino acids. The V and J ends lost 5 bases and 7 bases respectively, with 9 bases between them. The germline V gene encodes CDR1 MNHNY and CDR2 SVGAGI (reference sequence). Written as DNA, the CDR3 is TGTGCCAGCAGTCGAACTGGGAATGAGCAGTTCTTC. Encoded protein: CASSRTGNEQFF.

CDR3 loop: CASSLESDTQYF. CDR3 DNA: TGCGCCAGCAGCTTGGAATCAGATACGCAGTATTTT. The J gene is TRBJ2-3, the V gene TRBV5-1; unclear D gene. The CDR3 runs 12 residues. CDR1 is SGHRS and CDR2 is YFSETQ in the germline V gene. Trimming removed 0 bases at V and 4 bases at J, with 3 bases between.

The chain links TRBV7-7 to TRBJ2-7, with 10 bases fitting TRBD1. V lost 6 bases, J lost 4 bases, and 6 bases stayed unmatched. CDR1 and CDR2 from the germline V gene are SSHAT and FNYEAQ (reference sequence). The CDR3 sequence is 14 residues long. The CDR3 bases are TGTGCCAGCAGGAAGACAGGGGGCGAGTACGAGCAGTACTTC. The encoded protein is CASRKTGGEYEQYF.